This T cell receptor (beta chain) was sequenced in a study of cytotoxic CD8 clonotypes in ibrutinib-treated CLL. About the research overall: Of a cohort that held some 10 relapsed/refractory and fewer than 16 treatment-naive patients, roughly 18 were IGHV unmutated. Broader study findings: Treatment left the uncommon public clonotypes either contracted or stable in frequency. Patients with sustained remission and those progressing were sampled at differing times.

Genomic DNA in a quantity of about 2.1 micrograms was derived from cryopreserved PBMCs for TCR beta libraries. Germline CDR1 and CDR2: SNHLY and FYNNEI. The ends lost 6 bases at V and 5 bases at J; junction bases unmatched: 12. CDR3 length equals 15 residues. Measured with immunoSEQ multiplex PCR; TCRdb has only the in-frame clones, and not every one. The sample contains 45,000 or so clones, roughly three quarters of which appear only once. Worth noting for this clone: Its antigen is not known.

The source is a human donor with chronic lymphocytic leukemia. The sample here was PBMCs, taken after 12 months of ibrutinib treatment. This chain joins TRBV2 and TRBJ2-5, with 7 bases fitting TRBD2. DNA of the CDR3: TGTGCCAGCAGAAAAGGACTAGTCGACGGGGAGACCCAGTACTTC. It translates to CASRKGLVDGETQYF.